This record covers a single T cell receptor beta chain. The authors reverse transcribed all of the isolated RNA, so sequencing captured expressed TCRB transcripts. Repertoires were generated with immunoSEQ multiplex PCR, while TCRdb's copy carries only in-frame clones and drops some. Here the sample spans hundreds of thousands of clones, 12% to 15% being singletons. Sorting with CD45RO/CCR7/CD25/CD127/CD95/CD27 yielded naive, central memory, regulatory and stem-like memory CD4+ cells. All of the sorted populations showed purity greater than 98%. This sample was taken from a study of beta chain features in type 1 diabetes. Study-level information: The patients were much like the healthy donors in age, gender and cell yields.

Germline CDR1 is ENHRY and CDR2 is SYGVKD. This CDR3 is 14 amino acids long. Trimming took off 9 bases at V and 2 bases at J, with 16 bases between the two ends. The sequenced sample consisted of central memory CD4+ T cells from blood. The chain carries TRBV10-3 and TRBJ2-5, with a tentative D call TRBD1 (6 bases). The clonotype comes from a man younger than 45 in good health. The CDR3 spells CAMAAGARQETQYF. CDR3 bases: TGTGCCATGGCCGCAGGGGCCAGACAAGAGACCCAGTACTTC.